The rows below give T cell receptor beta chains drawn from one sample of a study of shared clonotypes between healthy human individuals. Data came from immunoSEQ multiplex PCR; TCRdb stores just in-frame clones and leaves some out. This table has about 700,000 clones, about 91% appearing once. The specimen was naive CD8+ T cells sorted from blood. Receptor source: a man aged 25 to 40 in good health. The conserved cysteine and the conserved F or W are not part of the CDR3 here. Where a row states a size, it is once, few, many or the class of an expanded clone; other rows omit it.

v_call	cdr3_length	clone_size	j_call	cdr3_aa
TRBV9	10	.	TRBJ2-1	ASSVWGNEQF
TRBV5-6	12	once	TRBJ2-7	ASSWTGQNYEQY
TRBV28	15	.	TRBJ1-4	ASSFHPGQDEDEKLF
TRBV15	13	.	TRBJ2-5	ATSRGDRGQETQY
TRBV13	12	.	TRBJ2-7	ASSYLAGPPEQY
TRBV6-1	15	.	TRBJ2-2	ASSEEGSGSKAGELF
TRBV27	13	once	TRBJ1-1	ASSPGFTMNTEAF
TRBV6-1	15	.	TRBJ1-4	ASSANRGYVSDEKLF
TRBV10-3	14	.	TRBJ2-3	AISGGLAGSTDTQY
TRBV7-8	13	.	TRBJ2-1	ASSLGGGRYNEQF
TRBV29-1	9	.	TRBJ2-1	SVSAYNEQF
TRBV29-1	10	.	TRBJ2-7	SVSGLDYEQY
TRBV7-6	12	.	TRBJ2-3	ASSLDGGTDTQY
TRBV2	8	few	TRBJ1-2	ASRGYGYT
TRBV5-5	10	.	TRBJ2-7	ASSGTGVEQY
TRBV7-9	12	.	TRBJ2-7	ASSATSSRGEQY
TRBV27	12	.	TRBJ1-1	ASSFLGQGAEAF